These 18 T cell receptor beta chains originate from one sample sequenced in a study of CD8 T cells in Susac syndrome. RNA, at roughly 0.5 to 1 ug, was reverse transcribed with random hexamers. TCRdb recomputed calls from the immunoSEQ multiplex PCR reads with MiXCR, one row per CDR3 protein. The sample lists more than 110,000 distinct CDR3 sequences, approximately 93% occurring once. Source material: CD8+ T cells from PBMCs. These receptors all come from a human donor in good health.

This CDR3 is CASSQDYGVHNEQFF. CDR3 bases: TGCGCCAGCAGCCAAGATTACGGGGTCCACAATGAGCAGTTCTTC. V and J are TRBV4-3 and TRBJ2-1; possibly TRBD2 for D (5 bases). V was clipped by 0 bases and J by 5 bases, with 11 bases between them. Germline CDR1 is LGHNA and CDR2 is YSLEER. The length of the CDR3 is 15 residues.

The chain has TRBV12-5 and TRBJ1-1; a possible D gene is TRBD1 (5 bases). V was clipped by 3 bases and J by 4 bases, with 9 bases between them. The CDR3 loop spans 13 amino acids. Germline assignment: CDR1 LGHNT and CDR2 FRNRAP. The CDR3 bases are TGTGCTAGTGGTTTTGGGGGGACCACTGAAGCTTTCTTT. This gives the protein CASGFGGTTEAFF.

The chain combines TRBV7-8 with TRBJ2-7, with unresolved D. Germline values: CDR1 SGHVS, CDR2 FQNEAQ. The V end was cut by 6 bases, the J end by 0 bases, with 12 bases between. This CDR3 contains 14 residues. The CDR3 loop is CASRAPGPSYEQYF. DNA for the CDR3: TGTGCCAGCAGAGCCCCCGGGCCCTCCTACGAGCAGTACTTC. Full variable domain (remainder filled in from reference TRBV7-8 and TRBJ2-7): GAGVSQSPRYKVAKRGQDVALRCDPISGHVSLFWYQQALGQGPEFLTYFQNEAQLDKSGLPSDRFFAERPEGSVSTLKIQRTQQEDSAVYLCASRAPGPSYEQYFGPGTRLTVT.

The chain employs TRBV12-3 or TRBV12-4 and TRBJ1-1; D might be TRBD1 (5 bases). V was clipped by 3 bases and J by 0 bases, with 8 bases between them. CDR3 length equals 14 residues. The DNA of the CDR3 is TGTGCCAGCAGTTTTGGGGGGTTGAACACTGAAGCTTTCTTT. Protein sequence: CASSFGGLNTEAFF.

This chain links TRBV6-2 or TRBV6-3 with TRBJ2-7; a possible D gene is TRBD2 (5 bases). This CDR3 has 14 amino acids. Trimming removed 8 bases at V and 4 bases at J, with 18 bases between. The germline CDR1 and CDR2 sequences are MNHEY and SVGEGT. The CDR3 region is CASEDSSSSYEQYF. Here the CDR3 DNA reads TGTGCCAGCGAAGATTCTTCTAGCTCTTACGAGCAGTACTTC.

The chain has TRBV7-2 and TRBJ2-5; 7 bases are a match to TRBD2. Trimming at V came to 5 bases and at J to 1 base, leaving 7 bases not matched to a gene. Germline lookup yields CDR1 SGHTA and CDR2 FQGNSA. This CDR3 contains 15 residues. CDR3: CASSPLGGSQETQYF. For the CDR3, the DNA is TGTGCCAGCAGCCCTCTAGGCGGGAGCCAAGAGACCCAGTACTTC.

Here the CDR3 DNA reads TGCAGTGCTAGTGAGTCGTACAATGAGCAGTTCTTC. This codes for CSASESYNEQFF. This chain connects TRBV20-1 to TRBJ2-1; no firm D call. In germline, CDR1 is DFQATT, CDR2 SNEGSKA (reference sequence). This CDR3 comprises 12 residues. Trimming removed 3 bases at V and 4 bases at J, with 7 bases between.

This chain links TRBV29-1 with TRBJ2-1, with D possibly called TRBD1 or TRBD2 (5 bases each). Trimming took off 7 bases at V and 7 bases at J, with 17 bases between the two ends. The CDR3 is made up of 13 amino acids. Germline V lookup: CDR1 SQVTM, CDR2 ANQGSEA. The DNA of the CDR3 is TGCAGCGCCCGGGGCCCCGATCATAATGAGCAGTTCTTC. This gives the protein CSARGPDHNEQFF.

V is TRBV3-1 and J is TRBJ2-7; 8 bases agree with TRBD2. Looked up from germline, CDR1 is LGHDT and CDR2 is YNNKEL (reference sequence). Trimming cost V 2 bases and J 3 bases; bases outside gene matches: 9. The CDR3 consists of 16 residues. CDR3 protein: CASSQPASGSGYEQYF. CDR3 in DNA: TGTGCCAGCAGCCAACCGGCTAGCGGGTCCGGCTACGAGCAGTACTTC.

The gene calls are TRBV27 and TRBJ2-7; possibly TRBD2 for D (5 bases). Trimming pared 3 bases from V and 7 bases from J, leaving 19 bases between. Per the germline V gene, CDR1 is MNHEY and CDR2 is SMNVEV (reference sequence). This CDR3 comprises 15 residues. The CDR3 here is CASSFPRAELYEQYF. CDR3 sequence (DNA): TGTGCCAGCAGTTTTCCGAGGGCAGAACTGTATGAGCAGTACTTC.

The gene calls are TRBV27 and TRBJ2-7, with 9 bases that match TRBD1. There are 17 residues in the CDR3. After removal of 3 bases from V and 3 bases from J, the junction contained 12 bases not matched to a gene. Germline CDR1 and CDR2: MNHEY and SMNVEV (reference sequence). CDR3 nucleotides: TGTGCCAGCAGTTTTAACGTGTTGGGGGACAGGGACTACGAGCAGTACTTC. Protein product: CASSFNVLGDRDYEQYF.

The chain carries TRBV30 and TRBJ2-7; a possible D gene is TRBD2 (5 bases). This CDR3 is 12 amino acids long. Trimming removed 5 bases at V and 5 bases at J, with 13 bases between. Germline CDR1 reads GTSNPN; CDR2 reads SVGIG (reference sequence). The CDR3 DNA reads TGTGCCTGGGGACTTAATAGAAACGAGCAGTACTTC. Amino acids: CAWGLNRNEQYF.

V gene TRBV28 combines with J gene TRBJ1-2, with 8 bases that match TRBD1. J lost 4 bases, V lost 5 bases, and 9 bases had no gene match. The CDR3 contains 15 residues. Looked up from germline, CDR1 is MDHEN and CDR2 is SYDVKM. CDR3 amino acids: CASSVTGGWGYGYTF. The CDR3 DNA follows: TGTGCCAGCAGTGTTACAGGGGGTTGGGGCTATGGCTACACCTTC.

The rearrangement links TRBV29-1 to TRBJ2-2; no definite D call. Germline V CDR1 and CDR2: SQVTM, ANQGSEA. The CDR3 is 12 residues long. Trimming removed 4 bases at V and 7 bases at J, with 10 bases between. The CDR3 region is CSVVRPNGELFF. The CDR3 bases are TGCAGCGTTGTGCGGCCCAACGGGGAGCTGTTTTTT.

This clonotype was counted a single time. This chain connects TRBV2 to TRBJ2-7; D remains unclear. The germline CDR1 and CDR2 sequences are SNHLY and FYNNEI. Trimming cost V 6 bases and J 3 bases, with 9 bases left between them. The CDR3 totals 12 residues. This chain's CDR3 is CASSGGVYEQYF. In DNA form, the CDR3 reads TGTGCCAGCAGCGGCGGAGTCTACGAGCAGTACTTC.

The rearrangement uses TRBV9 and TRBJ2-4; 7 bases fit TRBD1. The CDR3 is 16 amino acids. Trimming removed 0 bases from V and 3 bases from J; junction bases left unmatched: 6. Germline V gene data show CDR1 as SGDLS and CDR2 as YYNGEE. This CDR3 is CASSVATGDGKNIQYF. The CDR3 DNA reads TGTGCCAGCAGCGTAGCTACAGGGGATGGCAAAAACATTCAGTACTTC.

This chain links TRBV4-1 with TRBJ2-1, with TRBD2 identical over 15 bases. The germline CDR1 and CDR2 sequences are MGHRA and YSYEKL. V trimming: 1 base; J trimming: 8 bases; junction bases outside the gene matches: 6. The CDR3 loop spans 17 amino acids. This CDR3 is CASSQGTSGGVWDEQFF. The CDR3 coding sequence is TGCGCCAGCAGCCAAGGGACTAGCGGGGGGGTGTGGGATGAGCAGTTCTTC.

V and J are TRBV7-9 and TRBJ2-1; tentatively, D is TRBD2 (7 bases). The CDR3 consists of 15 residues. Germline V gene sequence: CDR1 SEHNR, CDR2 FQNEAQ (reference sequence). The V and J ends lost 3 bases and 9 bases respectively, with 18 bases between them. The CDR3 DNA sequence: TGTGCCAGCAGCTTCGTAGGGGGGATAGCGGGTGAGCAGTTCTTC. This encodes CASSFVGGIAGEQFF.